Below are 31 T cell receptor beta chains sequenced from a single sample in a study of siplizumab effects on memory and regulatory T cells. Generated by immunoSEQ multiplex PCR, the TCRdb table keeps only in-frame clones and is missing some. The data show some 120,000 clones, about 94% seen once. Sequencing was done on a sample of non-Treg CD4+ T cells sorted from blood. Source of these receptors: a human donor in good health.

This clone was seen once. The rearrangement links TRBV7-2 to TRBJ1-5; D ambiguous. V lost 2 bases and J lost 4, with 9 bases in between. CDR3 length: 14 residues. Germline assignment: CDR1 SGHTA and CDR2 FQGNSA. In DNA, the CDR3 is TGTGCCAGCAGCTTAATCCCCGGGAATCAGCCCCAGCATTTT. Residues: CASSLIPGNQPQHF. The full variable domain, completed using reference TRBV7-2 and TRBJ1-5, is GAGVSQSPSNKVTEKGKDVELRCDPISGHTALYWYRQSLGQGLEFLIYFQGNSAPDKSGLPSDRFSAERTGGSVSTLTIQRTQQEDSAVYLCASSLIPGNQPQHFGDGTRLSIL.

V gene TRBV10-2 combines with J gene TRBJ2-3; TRBD2 matches at 13 bases. CDR1 and CDR2 from the germline V gene are WSHSY and SAAADI. After removal of 4 bases from V and 3 bases from J, the junction contained 4 bases not matched to a gene. CDR3 length equals 16 residues. The CDR3 reads CASSGTSGSDTDTQYF. Here the CDR3 DNA reads TGCGCCAGCAGTGGGACTAGCGGGAGTGATACAGATACGCAGTATTTT.

The chain uses TRBV15 and TRBJ2-7; D gene unclear. V gave up 0 bases and J gave up 4 bases, with 7 bases separating them. CDR1 is LNHNV and CDR2 is YYDKDF in the germline V gene (reference sequence). This CDR3 contains 13 residues. DNA for the CDR3: TGTGCCACCAGCAGAGATCCGATTTACGAGCAGTACTTC. It translates to CATSRDPIYEQYF.

Here the CDR3 reads CASSLSLTIQYF. The CDR3 region has the DNA TGTGCCAGCAGCTTGTCGCTTACAATTCAGTACTTC. V usage is TRBV11-2 and J usage is TRBJ2-4; D not certain. This CDR3 is 12 amino acids long. Looked up from germline, CDR1 is SGHAT and CDR2 is FQNNGV. V dropped 3 bases and J dropped 10 bases, with 10 bases sitting between them.

This clone is a singleton in its sample. The V call is TRBV11-2, the J call TRBJ1-1; 7 positions match TRBD1. Germline V gene data show CDR1 as SGHAT and CDR2 as FQNNGV. Unmatched junction bases numbered 6, after V lost 5 bases and J lost 0 bases. The CDR3 contains 15 residues. The CDR3 DNA follows: TGTGCCAGCAGCCTAGCGACAGGGATGAACACTGAAGCTTTCTTT. Translating it yields CASSLATGMNTEAFF.

This sequence joins TRBV18 and TRBJ2-1; no reliable D call. The V end was cut by 4 bases, the J end by 4 bases, with 11 bases between. Looked up from germline, CDR1 is KGHSH and CDR2 is LQKENI. CDR3 length: 14 residues. Here the CDR3 reads CASSLNTEYNEQFF. The CDR3 nucleotides read TGTGCCAGCTCACTGAATACAGAATACAATGAGCAGTTCTTC.

The chain uses TRBV7-6 and TRBJ1-1; D not certain. V lost 5 bases, J lost 0 bases, and 7 bases lay in between. The CDR3 extends over 13 amino acids. The germline CDR1 and CDR2 sequences are SGHVS and FNYEAQ. DNA of the CDR3: TGTGCCAGCAGCCCGGGCATGAACACTGAAGCTTTCTTT. Its protein is CASSPGMNTEAFF.

The chain links TRBV10-3 to TRBJ2-2, with 10 bases lining up with TRBD2. V dropped 8 bases and J dropped 3; count of bases not matched to a gene: 3. The CDR3 is 14 residues long. Germline CDR1 reads ENHRY; CDR2 reads SYGVKD. The CDR3 protein is CAIGLAGDTGELFF. CDR3 coding DNA: TGTGCCATCGGCCTAGCGGGAGACACCGGGGAGCTGTTTTTT.

The rearrangement uses TRBV30 and TRBJ2-3; 16 bases map to TRBD2. Per the germline V gene, CDR1 is GTSNPN and CDR2 is SVGIG (reference sequence). V lost 8 bases, J lost 5 bases, and 4 bases stayed unmatched. CDR3 length: 14 residues. The CDR3 region has the DNA TGTGCCGGGACTAGCGGGAGGGCCGTAGATACGCAGTATTTT. Its protein product is CAGTSGRAVDTQYF.

The chain uses TRBV6-6 and TRBJ2-2; D perhaps matches TRBD1 (6 bases). The CDR3 consists of 15 residues. From germline, CDR1 is MNHNY and CDR2 SVGAGI (reference sequence). The V end was cut by 5 bases, the J end by 4 bases, with 14 bases between. The CDR3 coding sequence is TGTGCCAGCAGTACCCTAAGGACAGCCACCGGGGAGCTGTTTTTT. Its protein is CASSTLRTATGELFF.

This chain uses TRBV5-5 with TRBJ2-3; 8 bases agree with TRBD2. The V and J ends lost 3 bases and 0 bases, in that order; junction bases with no gene match: 6. Germline CDR1 is SGHKS and CDR2 is YYEKEE (reference sequence). CDR3 size: 16 residues. The CDR3 loop reads CASSSRVAGSTDTQYF. CDR3 coding DNA: TGTGCCAGCAGCTCCCGGGTAGCGGGGAGCACAGATACGCAGTATTTT.

The rearrangement links TRBV6-5 to TRBJ1-2, with 7 nucleotides matching TRBD1. This CDR3 is 13 amino acids long. Germline trimming cut 2 bases from V and 6 bases from J; bases unmatched to any gene: 3. Germline V gene sequence: CDR1 MNHEY, CDR2 SVGAGI. The CDR3 protein is CASSYGQENGYTF. The DNA of the CDR3 is TGTGCCAGCAGTTACGGACAGGAGAATGGCTACACCTTC.

In regard to this clone: A junction boundary mismatches the germline segment, possibly from a read error. The V gene is TRBV6-1, the J gene TRBJ2-2; TRBD1 is a possible D gene (7 bases). The CDR3 has 17 amino acids. CDR1 and CDR2 (germline): MNHNS, SASEGT. The CDR3 nucleotides are TGTGCCAGCAGTGTCCTCTCAGGGGGAGCGGGCACCGGGGGGCTGTTTTTT. Amino acid sequence: CASSVLSGGAGTGGLFF.

This chain links TRBV5-1 with TRBJ2-7; 8 bases match TRBD1. There are 12 residues in the CDR3. With 3 bases clipped from V and 6 bases from J, the junction kept 2 bases outside the gene matches. In germline, CDR1 is SGHRS, CDR2 YFSETQ. The DNA for the CDR3 is TGCGCCAGCAGCTATGACAGGGGCGAGCAGTACTTC. This encodes CASSYDRGEQYF.

The V call is TRBV2, the J call TRBJ2-7; 8 bases agree with TRBD1. In germline, CDR1 is SNHLY, CDR2 FYNNEI. The CDR3 is 13 residues long. Unmatched junction bases numbered 4, after V lost 6 bases and J lost 3 bases. CDR3 sequence reads: CASSVDRVYEQYF. As DNA, the CDR3 is TGTGCCAGCAGCGTGGACAGGGTCTACGAGCAGTACTTC.

This chain links TRBV5-1 with TRBJ2-2; D is uncertain. The CDR3 extends over 15 amino acids. Germline assignment: CDR1 SGHRS and CDR2 YFSETQ. V was pared by 4 bases and J by 6 bases, with 16 bases between. The CDR3 DNA reads TGCGCCAGCAGCCTTGGATCGGGTGTCGCCGGGGAGCTGTTTTTT. Its translation is CASSLGSGVAGELFF.

This chain uses TRBV4-2 with TRBJ2-1, with TRBD2 matching 7 bases. The CDR3 is made up of 13 amino acids. The V gene end was trimmed by 7 bases and the J gene end by 5 bases; junction bases not matched to a gene: 5. Germline CDR1 and CDR2: LGHNA and YNFKEQ. DNA for the CDR3: TGTGCCAGCAACGCAGCGGGGAACAATGAGCAGTTCTTC. Encoded protein: CASNAAGNNEQFF.

The V gene is TRBV9, the J gene TRBJ1-2, with 8 bases that match TRBD1. V gave up 3 bases and J gave up 10 bases; unmatched junction bases: 8. CDR1 is SGDLS, CDR2 YYNGEE, per germline. CDR3 size: 13 residues. In DNA, the CDR3 is TGTGCCAGCAGCGCCGGGACAGGTACTCTCTACACCTTC. Its translation: CASSAGTGTLYTF.

The chain uses TRBV9 and TRBJ2-2, with 10 bases fitting TRBD2. The CDR3 contains 16 residues. The ends lost 4 bases at V and 3 bases at J; junction bases unmatched: 6. CDR1 SGDLS and CDR2 YYNGEE come from the germline V gene. The CDR3 loop reads CASSPSGGAHTGELFF. DNA of the CDR3: TGTGCCAGCAGCCCGAGCGGGGGGGCTCACACCGGGGAGCTGTTTTTT.

This clone was found once. The V call is TRBV25-1, the J call TRBJ2-1, with D perhaps matching TRBD2 (5 bases). CDR3 length equals 15 residues. Between the trimmed V and J ends, which lost 2 bases and 9 bases, there was a span of 17 bases. The germline V gene has CDR1 MGHDK and CDR2 SYGVNS. The CDR3 region is CASSESGLWAGEQFF. The CDR3 DNA reads as TGTGCCAGCAGTGAAAGTGGGCTCTGGGCGGGTGAGCAGTTCTTC. Full variable domain (missing parts from reference TRBV25-1 and TRBJ2-1): EADIYQTPRYLVIGTGKKITLECSQTMGHDKMYWYQQDPGMELHLIHYSYGVNSTEKGDLSSESTVSRIRTEHFPLTLESARPSHTSQYLCASSESGLWAGEQFFGPGTRLTVL.

The chain uses TRBV6-1 and TRBJ2-1; D gene ambiguous. Between the trimmed V and J ends, which lost 6 bases and 0 bases, there was a span of 12 bases. The germline V gene has CDR1 MNHNS and CDR2 SASEGT. The CDR3 runs to 15 residues. Here the CDR3 reads CASREHRLSYNEQFF. The CDR3, as DNA: TGTGCCAGCAGGGAACATCGCCTCTCCTACAATGAGCAGTTCTTC.

The chain couples TRBV5-8 to TRBJ2-7; D may be TRBD2 (5 bases). Germline-derived CDR1 and CDR2 are SGHTS and YDEGEE. The CDR3 covers 14 residues. Trimming took 3 bases from V and 7 from J, leaving 17 bases between them. The DNA for the CDR3 is TGTGCCAGCAGCTGGACTGGGAATTTAGGGGAGCAGTACTTC. Its protein product is CASSWTGNLGEQYF.

In this sample, this clone turned up once. In nucleotides, the CDR3 is TGCAGCGCCCACCGGGATGAACGGGAGACCCAGTACTTC. This encodes CSAHRDERETQYF. The chain combines TRBV29-1 with TRBJ2-5; possible D gene TRBD2, 5 bases. V was cut by 7 bases and J by 5 bases, with 17 bases left in between. From germline, CDR1 is SQVTM and CDR2 ANQGSEA. The CDR3 is made up of 13 amino acids.

V usage is TRBV27 and J usage is TRBJ2-2, with D possibly TRBD2 on 7 matching bases. V dropped 4 bases and J dropped 10 bases, with 19 bases sitting between them. The CDR3 covers 15 residues. Germline V CDR1 and CDR2: MNHEY, SMNVEV (reference sequence). The CDR3 DNA sequence: TGTGCCAGCAGTTCCCTGGGGGCGGGAGAGTCGGAGCTGTTTTTT. It encodes CASSSLGAGESELFF.

CDR3 loop: CASSLAAGTVNYGYTF. The CDR3 DNA reads TGTGCCAGCAGCTTAGCGGCAGGTACAGTTAACTATGGCTACACCTTC. This chain links TRBV7-2 with TRBJ1-2; D uncertain. V was shortened by 0 bases and J by 1 base, with 12 bases between the two germline ends. Germline V lookup: CDR1 SGHTA, CDR2 FQGNSA. The CDR3 is made up of 16 amino acids.

This chain joins TRBV13 and TRBJ2-5; D is possibly TRBD2 (5 bases). The CDR3 length is 14 residues. V was cut by 0 bases and J by 11 bases, with 16 bases left in between. Germline V gene data show CDR1 as PRHDT and CDR2 as FYEKMQ (reference sequence). This CDR3 is CASSLGRLSWEQYF. The CDR3 coding sequence is TGTGCCAGCAGCTTAGGTCGGCTCTCCTGGGAGCAGTACTTC.

The chain recombines TRBV2 with TRBJ2-7, with D perhaps matching TRBD1 (5 bases). CDR1 SNHLY and CDR2 FYNNEI come from the germline V gene. Trimming took 6 bases from V and 0 from J, leaving 9 bases between them. The CDR3 is 13 amino acids. The DNA of the CDR3 is TGTGCCAGCAGAAGACAGAGCTCCTACGAGCAGTACTTC. Amino acids: CASRRQSSYEQYF.

The chain has TRBV15 and TRBJ1-4, with D possibly being TRBD1 (6 bases). V gave up 1 base and J gave up 4 bases, with 22 bases separating them. The germline V gene has CDR1 LNHNV and CDR2 YYDKDF (reference sequence). This CDR3 spans 19 amino acids. The CDR3 spells CATSRVPAGARGDNEKLFF. The CDR3 region has the DNA TGTGCCACCAGCAGAGTTCCGGCGGGGGCCCGGGGTGATAATGAAAAACTGTTTTTT.

This clone was seen only once. The V call is TRBV5-1, the J call TRBJ1-5; D ambiguous. Germline-derived CDR1 and CDR2 are SGHRS and YFSETQ. The CDR3 runs 14 residues. The germline V and J ends were trimmed by 3 bases and 1 base, with 8 bases remaining between them. Here the CDR3 reads CASSSGLSNQPQHF. The CDR3 DNA follows: TGCGCCAGCAGCTCGGGCCTCAGCAATCAGCCCCAGCATTTT.

A single count supports this clone. Other DNA sequences in the sample encode the same CDR3. The chain has TRBV6-5 and TRBJ2-5; D is perhaps TRBD2 (6 bases). The germline V gene has CDR1 MNHEY and CDR2 SVGAGI. This CDR3 comprises 16 residues. Trimming pared 4 bases from V and 0 bases from J, leaving 15 bases between. In DNA, the CDR3 is TGTGCCAGCAGTTCGCCGCGGAGGGGTTACCAAGAGACCCAGTACTTC. It yields the protein CASSSPRRGYQETQYF.

The chain recombines TRBV5-8 with TRBJ2-1; D perhaps matches TRBD1 (6 bases). With 4 bases removed from V and 8 bases from J, the gap between germline ends came to 10 bases. This CDR3 contains 12 residues. Germline CDR1 and CDR2: SGHTS and YDEGEE. CDR3 sequence: CASSVQGYEQFF. The CDR3 DNA is TGTGCCAGCAGCGTACAGGGTTATGAGCAGTTCTTC.